The rows below give T cell receptor beta chains drawn from one sample of a study of naive and memory T cell subsets. TCRdb recomputed calls from the 5' RACE reads with MiXCR, one row per CDR3 protein. The table has roughly 56,000 distinct CDR3 sequences, 7.2% seen once; the top ten hold more than 9.5%. The receptors were sampled from a male donor in good health. Each CDR3 is given with its conserved first and last residue. The order of the fields is V gene, D gene, J gene, CDR3 protein. D genes are given only for firm matches.

>TRBV19|NA|TRBJ2-3
CASSISYGSASTDTQYF
>TRBV5-1|NA|TRBJ2-4
CASSLWTEGNIQYF
>TRBV19|TRBD2|TRBJ2-7
CASALETSGNEQYF
>TRBV5-1|TRBD1|TRBJ1-1
CASSLAPQGASTEAFF
>TRBV29-1|NA|TRBJ2-3
CSVEVVDRYTQYF
>TRBV10-3|TRBD2|TRBJ2-5
CAISSLALQETQYF
>TRBV19|NA|TRBJ2-1
CASTSAGGIYNEQFF
>TRBV2|TRBD2|TRBJ2-3
CASRLTSGGLTDTQYF
>TRBV12-3/TRBV12-4|TRBD1|TRBJ2-1
CASSPGQGAVGSYNEQFF
>TRBV5-1|NA|TRBJ2-1
CASSLGYLNEQFF
>TRBV7-8|TRBD2|TRBJ2-1
CASRYSGGNFEQFF
>TRBV27|TRBD2|TRBJ2-1
CASSSTSGVTYNEQFF
>TRBV14|TRBD1|TRBJ1-4
CASSRKTGGNEKLFF
>TRBV6-1|NA|TRBJ1-1
CASRDIEAFF
>TRBV2|TRBD2|TRBJ2-3
CASSELASGRGTDTQYF
>TRBV12-3/TRBV12-4|NA|TRBJ2-7
CASSRAPTAHEQYF
>TRBV3-1|NA|TRBJ2-4
CASSLMAERMIQYF
>TRBV30|TRBD2|TRBJ2-5
CAWSGGRSKTQYF
>TRBV15|TRBD2|TRBJ2-3
CATSTLAGGSDTQYF
>TRBV20-1|NA|TRBJ2-5
CSTRRGQAGETQYF
>TRBV10-1|NA|TRBJ1-1
CASSARGARNTEAFF
>TRBV20-1|NA|TRBJ2-2
CSARDLVSSSGELFF
>TRBV12-3/TRBV12-4|NA|TRBJ1-1
CASSSSVNTEAFF
>TRBV6-5|NA|TRBJ2-7
CASSYAGNEVGEQYF
>TRBV20-1|NA|TRBJ1-4
CSAREAGTNEKLFF
>TRBV7-7|TRBD1|TRBJ2-1
CASSLGTGGSYNEQFF
>TRBV6-1|NA|TRBJ1-1
CASTPGPGRTEAFF
>TRBV6-5|NA|TRBJ2-3
CASSYSPLGVLGTDTQYF
>TRBV7-8|NA|TRBJ2-7
CASSLAEHYEQYF
>TRBV29-1|NA|TRBJ2-5
CRRSFRDPQETQYF
>TRBV5-4|TRBD1|TRBJ1-6
CASSGEGARDNSPLHF
>TRBV2|TRBD1|TRBJ1-5
CASSVDRGEHQPQHF
>TRBV6-6|NA|TRBJ1-1
CASSPTGYEAFF
>TRBV3-1|TRBD2|TRBJ2-1
CASSQPKAGHEQFF
>TRBV7-8|TRBD2|TRBJ2-5
CASSLVLAGKETQYF
>TRBV5-5|TRBD2|TRBJ2-5
CASSLGSLPSTSTETQYF
>TRBV4-2|NA|TRBJ2-5
CASSQDGRGTDQETQYF
>TRBV20-1|NA|TRBJ1-2
CSAPDTSANYGYTF
>TRBV29-1|NA|TRBJ1-2
CSAGAGYTF
>TRBV6-1|TRBD1|TRBJ1-3
CASSDRGQSGNTIYF
>TRBV10-3|NA|TRBJ2-2
CAISPDLRELFF
>TRBV27|NA|TRBJ2-1
CATSQYNEQFF